This T cell receptor (beta chain) was sequenced for a study of blood T cell repertoires in COVID-19. Study-wide background: Spain, Italy and the United States supplied samples that represented acute and convalescent COVID-19. PBMCs, B-cell-depleted T cells, or T cells provided the cDNA or gDNA that made up the material.

In the original workflow: Estimated nucleated cell counts came from reference gene primer amplification. Profiling relied on immunoSEQ multiplex PCR, and the TCRdb table lists in-frame clones only, not all of them. The V and J calls and the clone size are those of that table, but D and trimming were determined from the DNA. The table records approximately 290,000 clones, nearly 90% of them present only once. This CDR3 comprises 13 residues. In germline, CDR1 is DFQATT, CDR2 SNEGSKA (reference sequence). Trimming stripped 3 bases from V and 4 bases from J, with 12 bases between. The receptor's source is a woman in her 30s with COVID-19, enrolled during active disease. The chain is built from TRBV20-1 and TRBJ1-2, with a possible D match to TRBD1 (5 bases). Sample: peripheral blood. The CDR3 DNA reads TGCAGTGCTAGTCACAGGTCGACCTATGGCTACACCTTC. This sequence encodes CSASHRSTYGYTF.